The 32 T cell receptor beta chains presented below share a single source sample, sequenced in a study of identifying expanded T cells in peripheral blood. Clones were read by immunoSEQ multiplex PCR, and TCRdb kept only the in-frame ones, dropping some. Of more than 75,000 clones listed, about 90% are singletons. The sample was blood. These receptors all come from a person between 18 and 75 years old in good health.

This rearrangement joins TRBV5-1 to TRBJ1-2; 8 nucleotides match TRBD1. The V gene end was trimmed by 2 bases and the J gene end by 6 bases; junction bases not matched to a gene: 12. This CDR3 region has 16 residues. In germline, CDR1 is SGHRS, CDR2 YFSETQ. CDR3 sequence: CASSLTGTGFVDGYTF. CDR3 nucleotide sequence: TGCGCCAGCAGCTTAACCGGGACAGGATTTGTTGATGGCTACACCTTC.

The rearrangement links TRBV18 to TRBJ2-7; tentatively, D is TRBD1 (7 bases). Germline V gene data show CDR1 as KGHSH and CDR2 as LQKENI. Trimming removed 2 bases from V and 3 bases from J, with 17 bases in between. There are 16 residues in the CDR3. CDR3 nucleotides: TGTGCCAGCTCACCAGATGACAGGGAGGATTACTACGAGCAGTACTTC. Translated, it gives CASSPDDREDYYEQYF. Variable domain in full (rest from reference TRBV18 and TRBJ2-7): NAGVMQNPRHLVRRRGQEARLRCSPMKGHSHVYWYRQLPEEGLKFMVYLQKENIIDESGMPKERFSAEFPKEGPSILRIQQVVRGDSAAYFCASSPDDREDYYEQYFGPGTRLTVT.

The rearrangement links TRBV9 to TRBJ1-2; D call uncertain. Germline CDR1 and CDR2: SGDLS and YYNGEE. The V gene lost 1 base and the J gene lost 8 bases, with 21 bases spanning the gap. The CDR3 is made up of 16 amino acids. The CDR3 sequence: CASSVSAGADAWGYTF. The DNA for the CDR3 is TGTGCCAGCAGCGTAAGCGCGGGCGCAGATGCTTGGGGCTACACCTTC.

This chain joins TRBV27 and TRBJ1-1, with D unresolved. The germline gives CDR1 MNHEY, CDR2 SMNVEV (reference sequence). Trimming removed 0 bases from V and 2 bases from J, with 4 bases in between. The CDR3 runs to 13 residues. The CDR3 loop is CASSLSVNTEAFF. CDR3 bases: TGTGCCAGCAGTTTATCGGTAAACACTGAAGCTTTCTTT.

The chain combines TRBV4-3 with TRBJ1-2; tentative D call: TRBD1 (6 bases). The CDR3 sequence is 21 residues long. V lost 0 bases and J lost 2, with 28 bases in between. Germline CDR1 LGHNA, CDR2 YSLEER. For the CDR3, the DNA is TGCGCCAGCAGCCAAGAACCCGACCGAGGGGGGCGTCGCGCCCTAAACTATGGCTACACCTTC. Protein product: CASSQEPDRGGRRALNYGYTF.

The genes are TRBV30 and TRBJ2-2, with TRBD1 matching over 8 bases. Trimming removed 1 base from V and 6 bases from J; junction bases left unmatched: 10. This CDR3 contains 16 residues. Germline values: CDR1 GTSNPN, CDR2 SVGIG (reference sequence). The CDR3, as DNA: TGTGCCTGGAGTGGACGACAGGGGAAAGCGCCCGGGGAGCTGTTTTTT. This encodes CAWSGRQGKAPGELFF.

The genes are TRBV27 and TRBJ1-2, with 9 bases that match TRBD1. V lost 5 bases to trimming and J lost 3 bases; unmatched junction nucleotides: 13. The germline gives CDR1 MNHEY, CDR2 SMNVEV (reference sequence). The CDR3 extends over 17 amino acids. CDR3 nucleotides: TGTGCCAGCAGTCCCCCCCCTTACAGGGGGCGCGACTATGGCTACACCTTC. Translating gives CASSPPPYRGRDYGYTF.

V usage is TRBV18 and J usage is TRBJ1-4; D is ambiguous. The V end lost 3 bases, the J end lost 8 bases, and 7 bases lay between the germline ends. The CDR3 sequence is 12 residues long. CDR1 and CDR2 from the germline V gene are KGHSH and LQKENI. The CDR3 protein is CASSPRGEKLFF. CDR3 DNA sequence: TGTGCCAGCTCACCGAGAGGAGAAAAACTGTTTTTT.

This rearrangement joins TRBV11-3 to TRBJ1-5, with D unresolved. Germline V gene sequence: CDR1 SGHNT, CDR2 YENEEA. V was shortened by 5 bases and J by 4 bases, with 9 bases between the two germline ends. The CDR3 sequence is 13 residues long. This CDR3 reads CASSPGLNQPQHF. The CDR3 DNA is TGTGCCAGCAGCCCAGGACTTAATCAGCCCCAGCATTTT.

The V call is TRBV11-3, the J call TRBJ2-7; 10 bases fit TRBD1. CDR1 is SGHNT, CDR2 YENEEA, per germline. The CDR3 covers 15 residues. Losses at the gene ends were 5 bases for V and 2 bases for J; bases not matched to a gene: 6. CDR3 DNA sequence: TGTGCCAGCAGCCCCCGGGACAGGGGCACCTACGAGCAGTACTTC. This sequence encodes CASSPRDRGTYEQYF. The variable domain in full, with the rest retrieved from reference TRBV11-3 and TRBJ2-7, is EAGVVQSPRYKIIEKKQPVAFWCNPISGHNTLYWYLQNLGQGPELLIRYENEEAVDDSQLPKDRFSAERLKGVDSTLKIQPAELGDSAVYLCASSPRDRGTYEQYFGPGTRLTVT.

A single count supports this clone. This chain links TRBV29-1 with TRBJ2-1; D possibly uses TRBD1 or TRBD2 (5 bases each). Looked up from germline, CDR1 is SQVTM and CDR2 is ANQGSEA. V gave up 0 bases and J gave up 2 bases, with 11 bases separating them. The CDR3 has 15 amino acids. CDR3 sequence reads: CSVEDPGLPYNEQFF. CDR3 coding DNA: TGCAGCGTTGAAGACCCGGGGCTCCCCTACAATGAGCAGTTCTTC.

The chain links TRBV5-1 to TRBJ1-1; TRBD1 matches 8 bases. The germline CDR1 and CDR2 sequences are SGHRS and YFSETQ. This CDR3 is built from 16 residues. Unmatched junction bases numbered 14, after V lost 6 bases and J lost 4 bases. The CDR3 reads CASTRGQGQGPTEAFF. CDR3 coding DNA: TGCGCCAGCACCAGGGGGCAAGGTCAAGGACCCACTGAAGCTTTCTTT.

The genes are TRBV19 and TRBJ1-1, with a possible D match to TRBD1 (6 bases). The CDR3 has 15 residues. Germline V CDR1 and CDR2: LNHDA, SQIVND (reference sequence). Trimming pared 5 bases from V and 1 base from J, leaving 14 bases between. The chain's CDR3 is CASSASLQGNTEAFF. The CDR3 bases are TGTGCCAGTAGTGCGTCGCTACAGGGGAACACTGAAGCTTTCTTT.

The chain joins TRBV18 to TRBJ1-4, with D unclear. The germline V and J ends were trimmed by 5 bases and 3 bases, with 13 bases remaining between them. Germline values: CDR1 KGHSH, CDR2 LQKENI. This CDR3 has 15 amino acids. This CDR3 is CASSDQETSNEKLFF. The CDR3 DNA reads TGTGCCAGCTCAGACCAGGAAACCTCTAATGAAAAACTGTTTTTT.

The chain recombines TRBV30 with TRBJ2-3; 12 bases are shared with TRBD2. V was pared by 0 bases and J by 3 bases, with 19 bases of the junction left unmatched. Germline V gene sequence: CDR1 GTSNPN, CDR2 SVGIG (reference sequence). The length of the CDR3 is 21 residues. The CDR3 region is CAWSVRGRGLAGPKKTDTQYF. CDR3 DNA: TGTGCCTGGAGTGTACGGGGTAGGGGACTAGCGGGCCCGAAGAAGACAGATACGCAGTATTTT.

The genes are TRBV27 and TRBJ1-1, with a weak D call TRBD1 (5 bases). Germline CDR1 is MNHEY and CDR2 is SMNVEV (reference sequence). This CDR3 is built from 13 residues. The V end lost 6 bases, the J end lost 6 bases, and 14 bases lay between the germline ends. The CDR3 DNA follows: TGTGCCAGCAGCCCAGGGTCTAGCCCTGAAGCTTTCTTT. This encodes CASSPGSSPEAFF.

The chain couples TRBV6-1 to TRBJ1-1; D not certain. Germline CDR1 is MNHNS and CDR2 is SASEGT. The germline V and J ends were trimmed by 2 bases and 2 bases, with 9 bases remaining between them. The CDR3 extends over 14 amino acids. In DNA form, the CDR3 reads TGTGCCAGCAGTGAATCAGGCCGCAACACTGAAGCTTTCTTT. It translates to CASSESGRNTEAFF.

The chain carries TRBV11-3 and TRBJ2-5, with D possibly matching TRBD2 (5 bases). The germline V and J ends were trimmed by 5 bases and 4 bases, with 14 bases remaining between them. The CDR3 totals 14 residues. CDR1 is SGHNT, CDR2 YENEEA, per germline. This CDR3 reads CASSLRGLGETQYF. As DNA, the CDR3 is TGTGCCAGCAGCCTCCGAGGGCTGGGAGAGACCCAGTACTTC.

The chain uses TRBV11-3 and TRBJ2-7; TRBD1 agrees at 8 bases. The CDR3 covers 14 residues. Germline V CDR1 and CDR2: SGHNT, YENEEA. V lost 4 bases and J lost 7; bases outside the gene matches: 9. The CDR3 DNA reads TGTGCCAGCAGCTCAAGACAGGGGTATGGGGAGCAGTACTTC. This encodes CASSSRQGYGEQYF.

V is TRBV7-2 and J is TRBJ1-1, with D hard to call. Germline values: CDR1 SGHTA, CDR2 FQGNSA. This CDR3 contains 15 residues. V was trimmed by 0 bases and J by 0 bases, leaving 8 bases between them. CDR3 sequence reads: CASSLALPLNTEAFF. The CDR3 DNA sequence: TGTGCCAGCAGCTTAGCCCTACCCTTGAACACTGAAGCTTTCTTT.

The chain joins TRBV7-9 to TRBJ2-5; D is unresolved. The CDR3 runs to 12 residues. V lost 4 bases to trimming and J lost 4 bases, with 7 bases between them. Germline V gives CDR1 SEHNR, CDR2 FQNEAQ (reference sequence). The CDR3 nucleotides read TGTGCCAGCAGCTCGCGGCCAGAGACCCAGTACTTC. It yields the protein CASSSRPETQYF.

This chain links TRBV11-2 with TRBJ1-6; D possibly corresponds to TRBD1 (5 bases). This CDR3 spans 17 amino acids. V lost 2 bases, J lost 7 bases, and 18 bases lay in between. The germline CDR1 and CDR2 sequences are SGHAT and FQNNGV. CDR3 loop: CASSLSPLQVWNSPLHF. The DNA for the CDR3 is TGTGCCAGCAGCTTATCTCCCTTACAGGTCTGGAATTCACCCCTCCACTTT.

This chain links TRBV27 with TRBJ2-7; TRBD2 aligns across 7 bases. J was trimmed by 2 bases and V by 5 bases; bases with no gene match: 6. Germline V gene data show CDR1 as MNHEY and CDR2 as SMNVEV (reference sequence). The CDR3 spans 14 residues. This CDR3 is CASSKLAFTYEQYF. The CDR3 DNA reads as TGTGCCAGCAGTAAACTAGCGTTTACCTACGAGCAGTACTTC.

This clone was detected only a few times. The rearrangement uses TRBV7-9 and TRBJ1-3; D is possibly TRBD1 (6 bases). V lost 5 bases to trimming and J lost 5 bases, with 25 bases between them. The CDR3 totals 18 residues. Germline V gene sequence: CDR1 SEHNR, CDR2 FQNEAQ (reference sequence). This CDR3 is CASSARRSGTQPRNTIYF. CDR3 sequence (DNA): TGTGCCAGCAGCGCCAGAAGATCGGGGACACAGCCCCGAAACACCATATATTTT.

The genes are TRBV6-5 and TRBJ2-2; the match to TRBD1 covers 7 bases. Trimming at V came to 7 bases and at J to 6 bases, leaving 5 bases not matched to a gene. CDR3 length equals 13 residues. Germline V gene sequence: CDR1 MNHEY, CDR2 SVGAGI. CDR3 amino acids: CASKKQGPGELFF. Here the CDR3 DNA reads TGTGCCAGCAAGAAACAGGGGCCCGGGGAGCTGTTTTTT.

J is TRBJ1-4 and V is TRBV18; D not resolved. Germline V gene lookup returns CDR1 KGHSH and CDR2 LQKENI. V was trimmed by 0 bases and J by 6 bases, leaving 14 bases between them. CDR3 length: 16 amino acids. The CDR3 loop reads CASSPPVEPSHEKLFF. CDR3 DNA sequence: TGTGCCAGCTCACCACCTGTTGAACCCTCTCATGAAAAACTGTTTTTT.

The rearrangement uses TRBV7-2 and TRBJ1-2; unclear D gene. The CDR3 sequence is 15 residues long. CDR1 SGHTA and CDR2 FQGNSA come from the germline V gene. Trimming left V 1 base short and J 6 bases short, with 15 bases between. The CDR3 sequence is CASSLGFRSRDGYTF. The CDR3 DNA reads TGTGCCAGCAGCTTAGGGTTTCGGAGTCGGGATGGCTACACCTTC.

The chain has TRBV6-5 and TRBJ2-5; no reliable D call. Germline V gene data show CDR1 as MNHEY and CDR2 as SVGAGI. CDR3 length: 13 amino acids. V was pared by 7 bases and J by 0 bases, with 9 bases between. The CDR3 DNA sequence: TGTGCCAGCACTGAAGCGTACCAAGAGACCCAGTACTTC. Protein product: CASTEAYQETQYF.

This chain connects TRBV10-2 to TRBJ1-4; D possibly corresponds to TRBD1 (6 bases). The V end lost 3 bases, the J end lost 8 bases, and 10 bases lay between the germline ends. Germline V CDR1 and CDR2: WSHSY, SAAADI. This CDR3 contains 13 residues. CDR3 bases: TGCGCCAGCAGTGAACAGGGTAGGGAAAAACTGTTTTTT. Its translation is CASSEQGREKLFF.

The chain combines TRBV10-3 with TRBJ2-7; 9 positions match TRBD1. J lost 3 bases, V lost 10 bases, and 7 bases had no gene match. Germline lookup yields CDR1 ENHRY and CDR2 SYGVKD. The CDR3 is 13 amino acids. The CDR3 DNA follows: TGTGCCAGCAGGGACAGGGATTTCTACGAGCAGTACTTC. Amino acid sequence: CASRDRDFYEQYF.

This clone has just a few counts. The V gene is TRBV9, the J gene TRBJ1-2; D call uncertain. V was clipped by 4 bases and J by 4 bases, with 14 bases between them. In germline, CDR1 is SGDLS, CDR2 YYNGEE. The CDR3 consists of 14 residues. CDR3 residues: CASSSKTWPYGYTF. The CDR3 DNA reads TGTGCCAGCAGCTCTAAAACATGGCCCTATGGCTACACCTTC.

The rearrangement joins TRBV2 to TRBJ2-1; D is perhaps TRBD1 (6 bases). Trimming removed 4 bases from V and 6 bases from J, with 16 bases in between. The CDR3 consists of 15 residues. The germline V gene has CDR1 SNHLY and CDR2 FYNNEI. The chain's CDR3 is CASSGWQGRRNEQFF. The CDR3 nucleotides read TGTGCCAGCAGTGGCTGGCAGGGGCGTCGCAATGAGCAGTTCTTC. Combining the CDR3 with reference TRBV2 and TRBJ2-1 gives the whole variable domain EPEVTQTPSHQVTQMGQEVILRCVPISNHLYFYWYRQILGQKVEFLVSFYNNEISEKSEIFDDQFSVERPDGSNFTLKIRSTKLEDSAMYFCASSGWQGRRNEQFFGPGTRLTVL.